The clone carrying this T cell receptor beta chain was seen once. Per germline, CDR1 LNHNV and CDR2 YYDKDF (reference sequence). V was cut by 0 bases and J by 7 bases, with 9 bases left in between. The CDR3 is made up of 13 amino acids. Profiling relied on immunoSEQ multiplex PCR, and the TCRdb table lists in-frame clones only, not all of them. The top ten clones hold roughly 3.9% of a sample with under 50,000 clones, 93% of them seen once. The data originate from a study of T cell changes during pregnancy in multiple sclerosis. V usage is TRBV15 and J usage is TRBJ1-1; D remains unclear. The receptor's source is a female donor with multiple sclerosis, enrolled in a pregnancy study. Here the sequenced sample was CD8+ T cells from peripheral blood mononuclear cells, taken after pregnancy. The CDR3 nucleotides are TGTGCCACCAGCAGAGATCGGAGTCTTGAAGCTTTCTTT. This sequence encodes CATSRDRSLEAFF. The variable domain in full, completed from reference TRBV15 and TRBJ1-1, reads DAMVIQNPRYQVTQFGKPVTLSCSQTLNHNVMYWYQQKSSQAPKLLFHYYDKDFNNEADTPDNFQSRRPNTSFCFLDIRSPGLGDTAMYLCATSRDRSLEAFFGQGTRLTVV.